This record concerns one T cell receptor beta chain sequence. Only in-frame clones appear in the TCRdb table, and some are missing; sequencing was by immunoSEQ multiplex PCR. The repertoire has under 85,000 clones, about 91% of them found once; the top ten carry over 4%. V was trimmed by 4 bases and J by 2 bases, leaving 18 bases between them. CDR3 length equals 16 residues. CDR1 is MGHRA and CDR2 is YSYEKL in the germline V gene. These data are taken from a study of cytomegalovirus exposure and HLA in healthy donors. Sequencing used PBMCs. The receptor was isolated from a man in his late teens or twenties in good health and CMV-seropositive. The V gene is TRBV4-1, the J gene TRBJ2-7; perhaps TRBD1 as D (6 bases). DNA for the CDR3: TGCGCCAGCAGCCTACACACAGGGTACTTGACCTACGAGCAGTACTTC. Encoded protein: CASSLHTGYLTYEQYF.